One and the same sample provided the 10 T cell receptor beta chains below, sequenced in a study of cytomegalovirus exposure and HLA in healthy donors. In the PCR, 60 Vbeta and 13 Jbeta primers were used. Some clones are missing from TCRdb's copy, which holds only in-frame ones; the method was immunoSEQ multiplex PCR. The sample consists of fewer than 110,000 clones, 77% of them appearing once. The sequencing input was PBMCs. Source of these receptors: a male donor in good health and CMV-seronegative.

The chain uses TRBV2 and TRBJ2-3, with TRBD2 matching over 10 bases. This CDR3 spans 14 amino acids. Trimming removed 7 bases from V and 5 bases from J; junction bases left unmatched: 6. CDR1 is SNHLY and CDR2 is FYNNEI in the germline V gene. The CDR3 reads CASNELAGKDTQYF. The DNA for the CDR3 is TGTGCCAGCAACGAACTAGCGGGAAAAGATACGCAGTATTTT.

The rearrangement joins TRBV30 to TRBJ1-1; D perhaps matches TRBD1 (5 bases). Trimming cost V 0 bases and J 5 bases, with 10 bases left between them. The CDR3 extends over 13 amino acids. The germline CDR1 and CDR2 sequences are GTSNPN and SVGIG (reference sequence). In DNA form, the CDR3 reads TGTGCCTGGAGTGTATCAGGGCGGACTGAAGCTTTCTTT. Translation gives CAWSVSGRTEAFF.

In this sample, this clone turned up once. The chain recombines TRBV12-5 with TRBJ2-1; D ambiguous. Germline V gene data show CDR1 as LGHNT and CDR2 as FRNRAP. Between the trimmed V and J ends, which lost 1 base and 4 bases, there was a span of 8 bases. The CDR3 runs 14 residues. The CDR3 region has the DNA TGTGCTAGTGGTTTGGGTATCCCGTACAATGAGCAGTTCTTC. It is translated as CASGLGIPYNEQFF.

The chain carries TRBV29-1 and TRBJ2-1; 8 bases align to TRBD1. Germline CDR1 and CDR2: SQVTM and ANQGSEA. There are 17 residues in the CDR3. The V and J ends lost 0 bases and 4 bases, in that order; junction bases with no gene match: 11. This CDR3 is CSVEDRDRRPHYNEQFF. CDR3 coding DNA: TGCAGCGTTGAAGACCGGGACAGGCGGCCCCATTACAATGAGCAGTTCTTC.

This clone was picked up a small number of times. This chain uses TRBV6-4 with TRBJ2-3; TRBD2 aligns across 7 bases. This CDR3 is 13 amino acids long. V shed 3 bases and J 3 bases; nucleotides not matched to a gene: 0. The germline V gene has CDR1 MRHNA and CDR2 SNTAGT. The CDR3, as DNA: TGTGCCAGCAGTGAGCGGGAGACAGATACGCAGTATTTT. It encodes CASSERETDTQYF.

This clone was recorded once. This sequence joins TRBV6-6 and TRBJ2-5, with 14 positions matching TRBD2. V shed 5 bases, J shed 5 bases, and the junction held 7 bases outside the gene matches. The CDR3 length is 16 residues. Germline V CDR1 and CDR2: MNHNY, SVGAGI (reference sequence). The CDR3 loop is CASSSQGLAGVETQYF. CDR3 DNA sequence: TGTGCCAGCAGTAGCCAGGGACTAGCGGGAGTTGAGACCCAGTACTTC.

The rearrangement joins TRBV7-2 to TRBJ2-1; possibly TRBD2 for D (6 bases). The CDR3 length is 16 residues. V was pared by 1 base and J by 5 bases, with 15 bases between. The germline V gene has CDR1 SGHTA and CDR2 FQGNSA. CDR3 nucleotide sequence: TGTGCCAGCAGCTTAGTTGCGGGACGGCCCCACAATGAGCAGTTCTTC. The encoded protein is CASSLVAGRPHNEQFF.

The chain carries TRBV27 and TRBJ2-4, with 8 bases aligning to TRBD1. V was clipped by 5 bases and J by 0 bases; unmatched bases: 6. The germline CDR1 and CDR2 sequences are MNHEY and SMNVEV (reference sequence). The CDR3 length is 16 residues. The CDR3 reads CASSNDRGTAKNIQYF. Here the CDR3 DNA reads TGTGCCAGCAGTAACGACAGGGGAACAGCCAAAAACATTCAGTACTTC.

Only a few counts were recorded for this clone. The chain combines TRBV7-2 with TRBJ1-1; TRBD1 matches 7 bases. Trimming at V came to 5 bases and at J to 11 bases, leaving 11 bases not matched to a gene. Germline-derived CDR1 and CDR2 are SGHTA and FQGNSA. The CDR3 is made up of 13 amino acids. CDR3 sequence (DNA): TGTGCCAGCAGCCCTGGACAGGCCGGAGTGGCTTTCTTT. This translates into CASSPGQAGVAFF.

The genes are TRBV29-1 and TRBJ2-3; 8 bases agree with TRBD2. Germline V gives CDR1 SQVTM, CDR2 ANQGSEA. Trimming took 3 bases from V and 7 from J; bases not matched to a gene: 6. This CDR3 has 13 residues. DNA for the CDR3: TGCAGCGTTGAGCCGAGCGGGAGTAATACGCAGTATTTT. This sequence encodes CSVEPSGSNTQYF.